This T cell receptor beta chain stems from a study of blood T cells in healthy people across ages. Study conclusions and caveats: Per million T cells, TCR beta diversity dropped about linearly as age rose.

About this clonotype: The antigen is undetermined.

A second PCR of about 7 to 12 cycles used a sample-barcoded 5' primer and a J-beta primer mix. No fewer than 3 million CDR3-containing paired-end reads came from each sample. TCRdb fed the 5' RACE reads into MiXCR, producing one record per CDR3 protein. The profile shows 650,000 to 950,000 distinct CDR3 sequences, roughly 44% of them singletons. V lost 2 bases and J lost 10, with 8 bases in between. Germline V gives CDR1 MNHEY, CDR2 SVGAGI. The CDR3 is made up of 11 amino acids. The sequenced sample consisted of blood. This TCR was sampled from a man aged 60-69 years in good health. The chain links TRBV6-5 to TRBJ2-5; a possible D gene is TRBD1 (6 bases). CDR3 DNA: TGTGCCAGCAGTTACAGGGGGATCCAGTACTTC. Translated: CASSYRGIQYF.